The entry below gives a single T cell receptor (beta chain) sequence along with its context. Its specificity is unknown. The CDR3 contains 14 residues. CDR1 GTSNPN and CDR2 SVGIG come from the germline V gene (reference sequence). These data come from a study of cytomegalovirus exposure and HLA in healthy donors. Amplification used 60 Vbeta primers and 13 Jbeta primers. In the authors' workflow: Unique TCR beta chains totaled about 78 million in a later count, with around 12 million of them shared. Clones were read by immunoSEQ multiplex PCR, and TCRdb kept only the in-frame ones, dropping some. Clone size and V and J calls were adopted from that table, with D and trimming inferred from the DNA. This sample has fewer than 120,000 clones; nearly 80% occur once, and the top ten carry roughly 1.3%. Healthy individuals who donated bone marrow served as the donors. Findings and caveats of the study: In an earlier analysis, most TCR beta V segments were productive about 87% or about 30% of the time. A highly shared variant cluster was judged a likely technical artifact.

The chain carries TRBV30 and TRBJ2-5; D uncertain. With the DNA end fitting TRBJ2-7 better, the J assignment may be wrong. This sequence originates from a woman in her 30s in good health and CMV-seronegative. Specimen: PBMCs. The CDR3: CAWSVRVPSYEQYF. As DNA, the CDR3 is TGTGCCTGGAGTGTACGGGTACCTTCCTACGAGCAGTACTTC.